This T cell receptor (beta chain) stems from a study of blood T cells in healthy people across ages (dated by TCRdb to the mid-2010s). General notes on the study: In model experiments, roughly one uniquely barcoded TCR beta cDNA molecule per two T cells was captured by template switching. To track age-related changes in TCR beta repertoire diversity, the study relied on deep sequencing normalized with unique cDNA molecular identifiers. Four age groups were formed from the donors: young (average around 15 years), middle-aged (around 41), aged (roughly 59) and long-lived (more than 75). Donors of different ages were randomly distributed across sequencing lanes to avoid experimental bias. For two donors (one aged 18 to 30 and one aged 80 or older), the study analyzed two additional independent replicas of 1 million unique cDNA reads from the same blood draw. What the study reported, not specific to this receptor: Compared with the aged group, more naive CD4+ T cells, fewer expanded clones and increased TCR diversity were shown by the long-lived group, suggesting age selection. The CMV infection status of donors was not known, potentially confounding age-related changes in expanded clonotypes. Estimates of total diversity based on one million sequenced T cells were regarded as lower bounds and as underestimates. Since profiling was done on bulk unsorted PBMCs, naive and antigen-experienced compartments could not be conclusively compared. As age increased, observed TCR beta diversity per million T cells dropped in a roughly linear way, and a significant reduction was already evident by age about 40. The percentage of naive T cells measured by flow cytometry correlated strongly with observed TCR beta diversity.

CDR1 and CDR2 were assigned from the germline V gene as SGHRS and YFSETQ. V has 3 bases trimmed and J has 12 bases trimmed; junction bases matching no gene number 21. CDR3 length: 17 amino acids, cysteine to phenylalanine. The CDR3 DNA has 51 bases and is translated from base 1. The library came from 5' RACE. Sequencer: Illumina HiSeq 2500. A second PCR of roughly 6 to 12 cycles was run with a J-beta primer mix and a sample-barcoded 5' primer. Each TCR beta cDNA molecule received a unique molecular identifier from a template-switch 5' adaptor carrying 12 random nucleotides. Each sample yielded at least 2.5 million CDR3-containing paired-end reads. First-strand cDNA was synthesized from all RNA with the Mint cDNA synthesis kit, primed by a TRBC-specific oligonucleotide. After uracil-DNA glycosylase treatment, a first 18-cycle PCR used universal primers M1SS and BC2_uni_R on all cDNA. As for the authors' bioinformatics: Normalization of each sample was performed by random selection of 1 million high-quality reads, each carrying a distinct molecular identifier. Reads sharing molecular identifiers were discarded rather than binned into consensus sequences. MiTCR, with a Q25 quality threshold and the strictest error-elimination algorithm, was used for CDR3 identification, clonotype clustering and error correction. Lower-bound total TCR beta diversity was estimated with a nonparametric unseen species model using Euler transformation. The raw public reads went through TCRdb reprocessing: fastp at Q25, MiXCR clone calling, in-frame beta chains kept. Under each unique CDR3 protein, matching rows form one entry showing the most common genes and DNA. TCRdb assigned the V and J calls; the authors' analysis was not used. The sample table records fewer than 950,000 distinct CDR3 sequences; 40% to 65% of these occur just once. The ten largest clones represent about 42% of the sample.

Systemically healthy Caucasian individuals from Russia, around 39 in total and aged about 6 to 95 years, were included as donors. Each donor gave 8 to 10 milliliters of peripheral blood, collected into EDTA-treated Vacutainer tubes. Ficoll-Paque density-gradient centrifugation was used to isolate PBMCs, with at least 6.5 million per sample. Trizol reagent was used to extract total RNA from the PBMCs, yielding at least 5.5 micrograms per sample. For every donor, flow cytometry on a PBMC aliquot measured the percentage of naive CD45RAhigh/CD27high T cells. This clonotype came up a few times. It has no known antigen specificity. No base quality values were provided; no much bigger clone lies one nucleotide off.

The TCR originated in a man older than 75 in good health. This chain is built from TRBV5-1 and TRBJ2-4; 7 bases in between match TRBD2. Sequencing was done on a sample of blood. The DNA reads as follows: TGCGCCAGCAGCTGGATGGAGGGGAGGGCCAAAAGCTCTTCTCAGTACTTC. Its amino acids are CASSWMEGRAKSSSQYF.